These 18 T cell receptor beta chains were all obtained from the same sample, sequenced in a study of CD8 T cells in ankylosing spondylitis. TCRdb re-called the 5' RACE reads with MiXCR, one entry per CDR3 protein. The sample has around 150,000 distinct CDR3 sequences, around a third seen once. Material: synovial fluid, either unsorted or a sorted T cell fraction (not recorded which). Source of these receptors: a male donor with ankylosing spondylitis.

This chain links TRBV14 with TRBJ1-2; TRBD1 might be the D (5 bases). The length of the CDR3 is 16 residues. With 1 base removed from V and 4 bases from J, the gap between germline ends came to 16 bases. Germline values: CDR1 SGHDN, CDR2 FVKESK. The CDR3 region has the DNA TGTGCCAGCAGCCAAGTTTGGGGCAATCCGATCTATGGCTACACCTTC. This sequence encodes CASSQVWGNPIYGYTF.

This clonotype was seen repeatedly, ten times or more. This sequence joins TRBV20-1 and TRBJ2-1; D gene unclear. This CDR3 has 12 residues. Trimming shortened V by 6 bases and J by 2 bases, and 8 bases separated the two germline ends. Germline V gives CDR1 DFQATT, CDR2 SNEGSKA (reference sequence). The CDR3 reads CSAVAAYNEQFF. The CDR3 DNA is TGCAGTGCGGTGGCGGCCTACAATGAGCAGTTCTTC.

The chain uses TRBV28 and TRBJ2-3; D gene unclear. This CDR3 contains 13 residues. CDR1 is MDHEN and CDR2 is SYDVKM in the germline V gene. Trimming removed 1 base from V and 4 bases from J, with 6 bases in between. In nucleotides, the CDR3 is TGTGCCAGCAGTTTATTCAACCCAGATACGCAGTATTTT. Its protein is CASSLFNPDTQYF. The full variable domain, rest sourced from reference TRBV28 and TRBJ2-3, is DVKVTQSSRYLVKRTGEKVFLECVQDMDHENMFWYRQDPGLGLRLIYFSYDVKMKEKGDIPEGYSVSREKKERFSLILESASTNQTSMYLCASSLFNPDTQYFGPGTRLTVL.

This clonotype was counted a few times. V usage is TRBV2 and J usage is TRBJ1-1; tentative D call: TRBD1 (5 bases). The CDR3 is made up of 12 amino acids. CDR1 is SNHLY, CDR2 FYNNEI, per germline. With 6 bases removed from V and 4 bases from J, the gap between germline ends came to 9 bases. The CDR3 here is CASRRDGTEAFF. CDR3 DNA sequence: TGTGCCAGCAGGAGGGACGGCACTGAAGCTTTCTTT. The whole variable domain, filled in from reference TRBV2 and TRBJ1-1, reads EPEVTQTPSHQVTQMGQEVILRCVPISNHLYFYWYRQILGQKVEFLVSFYNNEISEKSEIFDDQFSVERPDGSNFTLKIRSTKLEDSAMYFCASRRDGTEAFFGQGTRLTVV.

This clonotype was picked up many times. This chain links TRBV29-1 with TRBJ2-3; 12 nucleotides agree with TRBD2. J lost 5 bases, V lost 7 bases, and 10 bases had no gene match. The CDR3 sequence is 15 residues long. Germline assignment: CDR1 SQVTM and CDR2 ANQGSEA. The CDR3 DNA reads as TGCAGCGCCACCCGACTAGCGGGAGTTGAAGATACGCAGTATTTT. It specifies CSATRLAGVEDTQYF.

V is TRBV4-3 and J is TRBJ1-5, with D possibly TRBD1 on 6 matching bases. Trimming pared 0 bases from V and 3 bases from J, leaving 12 bases between. This CDR3 comprises 16 residues. Germline CDR1 LGHNA, CDR2 YSLEER. The CDR3 sequence is CASSQDLGGHNQPQHF. CDR3 DNA sequence: TGCGCCAGCAGCCAAGATCTGGGGGGGCACAATCAGCCCCAGCATTTT.

The chain combines TRBV28 with TRBJ2-7; 11 bases agree with TRBD2. The CDR3 contains 14 residues. Germline CDR1 and CDR2: MDHEN and SYDVKM. V was clipped by 7 bases and J by 2 bases; unmatched bases: 4. The CDR3 sequence is CASTVAGGAYEQYF. The DNA of the CDR3 is TGTGCCAGCACCGTAGCGGGAGGGGCCTACGAGCAGTACTTC.

A few counts support this clonotype. The chain recombines TRBV7-2 with TRBJ2-7, with D possibly TRBD2 on 6 matching bases. This CDR3 is built from 14 residues. Trimming removed 5 bases from V and 0 bases from J, with 11 bases in between. Germline V lookup: CDR1 SGHTA, CDR2 FQGNSA. The CDR3 DNA reads as TGTGCCAGCAGCGCGGGGCAGAGCTCCTACGAGCAGTACTTC. It codes for CASSAGQSSYEQYF.

The chain carries TRBV20-1 and TRBJ2-3; no firm D call. V was cut by 6 bases and J by 2 bases, with 9 bases left in between. Germline lookup yields CDR1 DFQATT and CDR2 SNEGSKA (reference sequence). The CDR3 has 12 residues. CDR3 in amino acids: CSAAPNTDTQYF. Here the CDR3 DNA reads TGCAGTGCCGCCCCGAACACAGATACGCAGTATTTT.

This clonotype was seen repeatedly, ten times or more. The V call is TRBV6-2 or TRBV6-3, the J call TRBJ2-7, with a tentative D call TRBD2 (5 bases). From germline, CDR1 is MNHEY and CDR2 SVGEGT. V lost 2 bases to trimming and J lost 4 bases, with 18 bases between them. The CDR3 has 16 amino acids. As DNA, the CDR3 is TGTGCCAGCAGTTACGAGTCGGAGAGGGCAAATTACGAGCAGTACTTC. Amino acid sequence: CASSYESERANYEQYF.

This clonotype was counted many times. V gene TRBV20-1 combines with J gene TRBJ2-4; perhaps D is TRBD1 or TRBD2 (6 bases each). V was trimmed by 6 bases and J by 0 bases, leaving 15 bases between them. The CDR3 sequence is 15 residues long. Germline CDR1 DFQATT, CDR2 SNEGSKA (reference sequence). The DNA of the CDR3 is TGCAGTGCCCGGGGGCCTGGAATAGCCAAAAACATTCAGTACTTC. Amino acids: CSARGPGIAKNIQYF.

This clonotype was recorded many times. The rearrangement links TRBV12-3 or TRBV12-4 to TRBJ1-5; D not resolved. CDR3 length: 14 amino acids. Between the trimmed V and J ends, which lost 7 bases and 3 bases, there was a span of 13 bases. CDR3 nucleotides: TGTGCCAGCACCCGAGGTAGGGTCAATCAGCCCCAGCATTTT. Translating it yields CASTRGRVNQPQHF.

The rearrangement joins TRBV6-2 or TRBV6-3 to TRBJ2-5; 12 nucleotides line up with TRBD2. Germline CDR1 MNHEY, CDR2 SVGEGT. J lost 4 bases, V lost 6 bases, and 3 bases had no gene match. CDR3 size: 14 residues. DNA for the CDR3: TGTGCCAGCAGCCGGGGACTAGCGGGAGAGACCCAGTACTTC. This translates into CASSRGLAGETQYF.

The gene calls are TRBV12-3 or TRBV12-4 and TRBJ1-1; D is undetermined. Trimming shortened V by 3 bases and J by 1 base, and 6 bases separated the two germline ends. The CDR3 length is 13 residues. DNA of the CDR3: TGTGCCAGCAGTTTTCGACAGAACACTGAAGCTTTCTTT. It translates to CASSFRQNTEAFF.

The rearrangement uses TRBV24-1 and TRBJ2-6; D gene ambiguous. The germline gives CDR1 KGHDR, CDR2 SFDVKD. The CDR3 has 15 amino acids. V was shortened by 3 bases and J by 1 base, with 6 bases between the two germline ends. The CDR3 DNA is TGTGCCACCAGTGATCAAAAGTCTGGGGCCAACGTCCTGACTTTC. Its translation: CATSDQKSGANVLTF.

This clonotype has ten or more counts. The chain carries TRBV20-1 and TRBJ1-5; 7 bases are a match to TRBD1. The trim removed 1 base at V and 2 bases at J, leaving 5 bases unmatched. This CDR3 region has 15 residues. From germline, CDR1 is DFQATT and CDR2 SNEGSKA (reference sequence). The CDR3 DNA reads TGCAGTGCTAGAGTCGGGACAGCGGGCAATCAGCCCCAGCATTTT. Translation: CSARVGTAGNQPQHF.

This clonotype was counted only a few times. This chain connects TRBV12-3 or TRBV12-4 to TRBJ2-5; the D gene could be TRBD1 or TRBD2 (6 bases each). V gave up 3 bases and J gave up 5 bases, with 13 bases separating them. This CDR3 spans 14 amino acids. The chain's CDR3 is CASSFGRGGETQYF. In DNA, the CDR3 is TGTGCCAGCAGTTTCGGCAGGGGAGGCGAGACCCAGTACTTC.

A remark on this clonotype: At one of its ends the junction is not consistent with the germline gene, which may arise from a read error. The CDR3 coding sequence is TGCGTCAGCAGCCCCACTAGCGGGGGACCCTACAATGAGCAGTTCTTC. It translates to CVSSPTSGGPYNEQFF. This rearrangement joins TRBV5-1 to TRBJ2-1, with 11 bases aligning to TRBD2. Germline V gene sequence: CDR1 SGHRS, CDR2 YFSETQ. The CDR3 covers 16 residues.